A selection of T cell receptor beta chains follows, all from one sample in a study of OX40 agonist ivuxolimab in advanced cancers. The data were produced by immunoSEQ multiplex PCR, yet TCRdb's version contains in-frame clones alone and is incomplete. The sample lists approximately 50,000 clones, roughly 84% occurring once. The material was CD4+ or CD8+ T cells sorted from blood, obtained in a trial of the OX40 agonist ivuxolimab. The receptors derive from an adult with an advanced solid tumor such as melanoma, head and neck, liver or kidney cancer. Each CDR3 is given with its conserved first and last residue. A D gene is named only where the DNA matches it firmly. A row's size may be missing; if present it is once, few, many or a size class.

d_call j_call clone_size v_call cdr3_aa cdr3_nt
. TRBJ2-6 once TRBV6-1 CASRAWVDGANVLTF TGTGCCAGCAGAGCATGGGTGGACGGGGCCAACGTCCTGACTTTC
. TRBJ2-7 . TRBV19 CASSILGAGTYEQYF TGTGCCAGTAGTATACTTGGGGCCGGAACCTACGAGCAGTACTTC
. TRBJ2-3 . TRBV6-5 CASSYSASLTDTQYF TGTGCCAGCAGTTATTCGGCATCACTCACAGATACGCAGTATTTT
TRBD2 TRBJ2-5 once TRBV7-2 CASSPGLAQETQYF TGTGCCAGCAGCCCAGGACTAGCTCAAGAGACCCAGTACTTC
. TRBJ2-7 . TRBV5-6 CASSLSSGYEQYF TGTGCCAGCAGCTTGTCATCCGGCTACGAGCAGTACTTC
TRBD1 TRBJ2-2 few TRBV27 CASSSRDREHGELFF TGTGCCAGCAGTTCACGGGACAGGGAACACGGGGAGCTGTTTTTT
. TRBJ2-5 . TRBV18 CASSNGAAGETQYF TGTGCCAGCTCAAACGGGGCAGCAGGGGAGACCCAGTACTTC
TRBD1 TRBJ2-1 . TRBV4-1 CASSQRGTARVNEQFF TGCGCCAGCAGCCAAAGGGGGACAGCCCGAGTCAATGAGCAGTTCTTC
. TRBJ2-1 . TRBV10-1 CASKTGRNEQFF TGCGCCAGCAAGACAGGGAGGAATGAGCAGTTCTTC
. TRBJ2-7 . TRBV4-1 CASSQAGGFSYEQYF TGCGCCAGCAGCCAAGCCGGGGGCTTTTCCTACGAGCAGTACTTC
TRBD1 TRBJ1-2 once TRBV18 CASSRSGTGYGYTF TGTGCCAGCTCGCGCTCCGGGACAGGCTATGGCTACACCTTC
. TRBJ2-7 . TRBV10-3 CAISEATDAYEQYF TGTGCCATCAGTGAGGCGACTGACGCCTACGAGCAGTACTTC
TRBD2 TRBJ2-1 . TRBV6-6 CASRKNSGSYNEQFF TGTGCCAGCAGGAAAAATAGCGGGAGTTATAATGAGCAGTTCTTC
. TRBJ2-1 . TRBV6-6 CASSYGWDNEQFF TGTGCCAGCAGTTACGGGTGGGACAATGAGCAGTTCTTC
. TRBJ1-6 . TRBV7-9 CASSLGAGKNSPLHF TGTGCCAGCAGCTTAGGTGCAGGGAAGAATTCACCCCTCCACTTT
. TRBJ1-2 few TRBV18 CASSPPSGGLGYTF TGTGCCAGCTCACCACCGTCCGGGGGCCTTGGCTACACCTTC
. TRBJ1-4 . TRBV4-1 CASSQEGDLSQKLFF TGCGCCAGCAGCCAAGAGGGGGACCTTAGTCAAAAACTGTTTTTT
TRBD1 TRBJ1-2 . TRBV5-1 CASRQGAANYGYTF TGCGCCAGCAGACAGGGGGCAGCTAACTATGGCTACACCTTC
. TRBJ1-1 . TRBV30 CAWRWGGNTEAFF TGTGCCTGGAGGTGGGGAGGGAACACTGAAGCTTTCTTT
TRBD2 TRBJ2-7 . TRBV7-2 CASSFKGTSGPYEQYF TGTGCCAGCAGCTTCAAGGGGACTAGCGGACCCTACGAGCAGTACTTC
. TRBJ1-2 once TRBV5-6 CASSPRYGGANYGYTF TGTGCCAGCAGCCCGAGATATGGGGGGGCGAACTATGGCTACACCTTC
. TRBJ2-5 . TRBV27 CASSPRRTQTARETQYF TGTGCCAGCAGTCCCCGACGCACTCAGACTGCCAGGGAGACCCAGTACTTC
. TRBJ1-2 . TRBV6-1 CASSEERGRGYTF TGTGCCAGCAGTGAGGAGCGGGGGCGAGGCTACACCTTC
. TRBJ1-5 . TRBV4-2 CASSQHGNDNQPQHF TGTGCCAGCAGCCAACACGGTAACGACAATCAGCCCCAGCATTTT
TRBD1 TRBJ2-5 . TRBV7-6 CASSLGTGGETQYF TGTGCCAGCAGCTTAGGGACAGGGGGGGAGACCCAGTACTTC
TRBD2 TRBJ2-1 once TRBV7-9 CASSLGTRSPPMDEQFF TGTGCCAGCAGCTTAGGGACTAGATCCCCTCCTATGGATGAGCAGTTCTTC
TRBD1 TRBJ2-7 . TRBV7-8 CASSFWDRDYEQYF TGTGCCAGCAGCTTCTGGGACAGAGACTACGAGCAGTACTTC
. TRBJ1-1 . TRBV18 CASSTTGGSEAFF TGTGCCAGCTCAACGACGGGAGGGTCTGAAGCTTTCTTT
TRBD1 TRBJ2-5 . TRBV5-1 CASSSGQGQETQYF TGCGCCAGCAGCTCTGGACAGGGCCAAGAGACCCAGTACTTC
. TRBJ1-6 . TRBV7-9 CASSLVRQGNSPLHF TGTGCCAGCAGCTTAGTGCGGCAGGGGAATTCACCCCTCCACTTT
. TRBJ2-1 . TRBV11-1 CASSISGLRVNEQFF TGTGCCAGCAGCATTAGCGGTCTAAGAGTCAATGAGCAGTTCTTC
. TRBJ1-6 . TRBV19 CASSIAGAENSPLHF TGTGCCAGTAGTATAGCGGGGGCGGAAAATTCACCCCTCCACTTT
TRBD1 TRBJ2-7 . TRBV29-1 CSVSRGTGGDEQYF TGCAGCGTTTCTCGGGGGACAGGGGGGGACGAGCAGTACTTC
. TRBJ1-3 . TRBV5-1 CASSLVAGRDAGNTIYF TGCGCCAGCAGCTTGGTGGCGGGTCGGGACGCTGGAAACACCATATATTTT
. TRBJ2-1 few TRBV28 CASSFLVTNEQFF TGTGCCAGCAGTTTTTTGGTAACCAATGAGCAGTTCTTC
. TRBJ1-2 . TRBV21-1 CASSKLEQLRGYTF TGTGCCAGCAGCAAACTGGAACAGCTCAGAGGCTACACCTTC
TRBD1 TRBJ1-6 . TRBV7-2 CASSPDRGLPLHF TGTGCCAGCAGCCCGGACAGGGGGCTGCCCCTCCACTTT
TRBD1 TRBJ2-1 . TRBV2 CARGTVNNEQFF TGTGCCAGGGGGACAGTTAACAATGAGCAGTTCTTC
. TRBJ1-6 . TRBV2 CASRGTFKIPLHF TGTGCCAGCCGCGGGACTTTTAAGATTCCCCTCCACTTT
. TRBJ1-4 . TRBV28 CASSLWGRDSSEEKLFF TGTGCCAGCAGTTTATGGGGTCGGGACTCCTCGGAGGAAAAACTGTTTTTT